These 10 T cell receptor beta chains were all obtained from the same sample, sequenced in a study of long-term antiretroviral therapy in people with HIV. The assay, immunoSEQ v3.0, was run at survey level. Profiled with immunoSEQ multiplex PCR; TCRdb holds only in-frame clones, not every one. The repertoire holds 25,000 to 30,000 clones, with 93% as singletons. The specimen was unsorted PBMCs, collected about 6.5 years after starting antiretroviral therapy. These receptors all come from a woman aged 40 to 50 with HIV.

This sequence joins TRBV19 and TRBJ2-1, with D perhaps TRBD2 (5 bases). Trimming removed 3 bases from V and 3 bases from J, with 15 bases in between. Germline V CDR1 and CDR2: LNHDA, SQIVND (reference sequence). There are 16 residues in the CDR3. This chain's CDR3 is CASSIGSMTIYNEQFF. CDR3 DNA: TGTGCCAGTAGTATCGGCAGCATGACTATCTACAATGAGCAGTTCTTC.

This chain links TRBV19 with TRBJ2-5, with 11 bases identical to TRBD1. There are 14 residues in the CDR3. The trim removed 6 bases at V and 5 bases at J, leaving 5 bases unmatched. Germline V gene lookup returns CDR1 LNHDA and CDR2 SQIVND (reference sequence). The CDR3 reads CASRRTGGSETQYF. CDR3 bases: TGTGCCAGTAGACGGACAGGGGGCTCCGAGACCCAGTACTTC.

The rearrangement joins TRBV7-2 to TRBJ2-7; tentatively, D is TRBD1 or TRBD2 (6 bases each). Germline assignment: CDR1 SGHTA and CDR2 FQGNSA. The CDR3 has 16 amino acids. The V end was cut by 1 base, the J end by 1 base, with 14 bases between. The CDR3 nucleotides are TGTGCCAGCAGCTTAGTCCGCGGGACACAATCCTACGAGCAGTACTTC. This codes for CASSLVRGTQSYEQYF.

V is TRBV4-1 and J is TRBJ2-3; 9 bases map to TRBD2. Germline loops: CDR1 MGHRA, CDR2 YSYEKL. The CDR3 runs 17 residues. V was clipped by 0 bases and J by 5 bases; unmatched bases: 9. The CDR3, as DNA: TGCGCCAGCAGCCAAGAGAGGGCGGGGGGGCTTGTAGATACGCAGTATTTT. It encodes CASSQERAGGLVDTQYF.

CDR3 nucleotides: TGTGCCAGTAGTATAGAGGGGCCGGGGGATACGCAGTATTTT. It is translated as CASSIEGPGDTQYF. V gene TRBV19 combines with J gene TRBJ2-3; perhaps D is TRBD1 or TRBD2 (5 bases each). The CDR3 spans 14 residues. Trimming left V 0 bases short and J 6 bases short, with 10 bases between. The germline CDR1 and CDR2 sequences are LNHDA and SQIVND (reference sequence).

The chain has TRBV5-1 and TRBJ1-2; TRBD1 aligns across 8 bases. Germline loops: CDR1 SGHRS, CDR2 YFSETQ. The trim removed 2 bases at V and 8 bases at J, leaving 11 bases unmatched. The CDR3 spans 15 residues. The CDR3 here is CASSFTGTGSSGYTF. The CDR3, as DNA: TGCGCCAGCAGCTTCACCGGGACAGGTTCCAGCGGCTACACCTTC. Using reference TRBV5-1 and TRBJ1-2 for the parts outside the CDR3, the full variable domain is KAGVTQTPRYLIKTRGQQVTLSCSPISGHRSVSWYQQTPGQGLQFLFEYFSETQRNKGNFPGRFSGRQFSNSRSEMNVSTLELGDSALYLCASSFTGTGSSGYTFGSGTRLTVV.

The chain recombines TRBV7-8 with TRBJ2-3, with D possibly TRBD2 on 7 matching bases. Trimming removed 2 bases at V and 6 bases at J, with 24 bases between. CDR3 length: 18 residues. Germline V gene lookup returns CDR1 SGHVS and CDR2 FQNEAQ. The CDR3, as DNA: TGTGCCAGCAGCTTATCTGGTGGGTGGGGGGGCCTGGGTGATACGCAGTATTTT. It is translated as CASSLSGGWGGLGDTQYF. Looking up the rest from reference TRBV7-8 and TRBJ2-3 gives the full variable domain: GAGVSQSPRYKVAKRGQDVALRCDPISGHVSLFWYQQALGQGPEFLTYFQNEAQLDKSGLPSDRFFAERPEGSVSTLKIQRTQQEDSAVYLCASSLSGGWGGLGDTQYFGPGTRLTVL.

The CDR3 DNA is TGTGCCACCCACGGAGAGGGATCAACTTCACCCCTCCACTTT. This translates into CATHGEGSTSPLHF. J is TRBJ1-6 and V is TRBV2; no reliable D call. The germline gives CDR1 SNHLY, CDR2 FYNNEI. Trimming removed 10 bases from V and 9 bases from J, with 19 bases in between. The CDR3 spans 14 residues.

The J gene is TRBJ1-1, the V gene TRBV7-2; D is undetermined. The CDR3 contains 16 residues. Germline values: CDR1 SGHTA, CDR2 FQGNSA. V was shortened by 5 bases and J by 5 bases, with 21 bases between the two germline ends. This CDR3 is CASSPARRASPTEAFF. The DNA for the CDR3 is TGTGCCAGCAGCCCGGCCAGGCGGGCGTCCCCAACTGAAGCTTTCTTT.

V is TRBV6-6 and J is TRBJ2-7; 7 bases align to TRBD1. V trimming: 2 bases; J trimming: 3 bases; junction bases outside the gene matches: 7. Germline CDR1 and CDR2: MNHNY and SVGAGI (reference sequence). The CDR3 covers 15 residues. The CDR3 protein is CASSYGGQSNYEQYF. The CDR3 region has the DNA TGTGCCAGCAGTTACGGGGGACAGAGTAACTACGAGCAGTACTTC.